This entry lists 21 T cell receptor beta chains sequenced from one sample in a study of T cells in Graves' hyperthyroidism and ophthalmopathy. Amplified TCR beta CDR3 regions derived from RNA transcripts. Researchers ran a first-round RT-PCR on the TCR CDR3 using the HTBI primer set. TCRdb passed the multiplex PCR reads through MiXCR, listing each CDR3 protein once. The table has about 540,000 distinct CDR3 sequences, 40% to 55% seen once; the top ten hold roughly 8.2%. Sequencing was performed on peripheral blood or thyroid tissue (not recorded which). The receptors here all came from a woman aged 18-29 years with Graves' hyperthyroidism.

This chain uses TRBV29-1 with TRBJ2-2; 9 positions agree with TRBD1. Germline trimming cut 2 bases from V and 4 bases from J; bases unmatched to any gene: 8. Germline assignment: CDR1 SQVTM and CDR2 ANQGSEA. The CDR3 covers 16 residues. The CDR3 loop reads CSVEQGQGTSTGELFF. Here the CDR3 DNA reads TGCAGCGTTGAACAGGGACAGGGTACGAGCACCGGGGAGCTGTTTTTT.

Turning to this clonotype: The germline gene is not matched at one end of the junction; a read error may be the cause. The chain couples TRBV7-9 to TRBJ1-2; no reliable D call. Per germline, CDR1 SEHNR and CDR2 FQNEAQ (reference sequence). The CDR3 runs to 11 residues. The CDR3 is CASSLNYSYTF. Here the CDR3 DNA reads TGTGCCAGCAGCCTAAACTATAGCTACACCTTC.

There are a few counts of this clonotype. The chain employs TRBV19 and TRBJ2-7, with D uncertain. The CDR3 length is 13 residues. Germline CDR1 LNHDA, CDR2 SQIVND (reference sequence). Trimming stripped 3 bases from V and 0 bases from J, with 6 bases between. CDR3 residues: CASSIGRSYEQYF. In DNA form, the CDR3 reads TGTGCCAGTAGTATCGGGCGCTCCTACGAGCAGTACTTC.

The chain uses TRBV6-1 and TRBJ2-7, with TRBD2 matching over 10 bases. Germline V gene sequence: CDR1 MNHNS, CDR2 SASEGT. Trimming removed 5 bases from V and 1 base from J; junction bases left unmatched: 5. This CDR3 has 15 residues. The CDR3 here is CASSPGLAISYEQYF. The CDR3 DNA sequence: TGTGCCAGCAGTCCGGGACTAGCGATATCCTACGAGCAGTACTTC.

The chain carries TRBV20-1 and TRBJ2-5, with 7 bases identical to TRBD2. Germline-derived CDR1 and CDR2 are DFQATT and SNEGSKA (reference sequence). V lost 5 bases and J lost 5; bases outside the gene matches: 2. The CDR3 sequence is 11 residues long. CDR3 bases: TGCAGTGCTCCAGCGGGGGAGACCCAGTACTTC. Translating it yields CSAPAGETQYF.

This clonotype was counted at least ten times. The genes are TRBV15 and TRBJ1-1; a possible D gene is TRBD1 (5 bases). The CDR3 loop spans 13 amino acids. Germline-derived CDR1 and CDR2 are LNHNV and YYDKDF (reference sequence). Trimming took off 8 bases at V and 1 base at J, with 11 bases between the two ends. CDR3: CATGGTSNTEAFF. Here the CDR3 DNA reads TGTGCCACCGGGGGGACCTCGAACACTGAAGCTTTCTTT.

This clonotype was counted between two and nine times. CDR3 sequence reads: CASSNRVELKETQYF. In DNA, the CDR3 is TGTGCCAGCAGCAACAGGGTAGAACTCAAAGAGACCCAGTACTTC. This chain links TRBV7-8 with TRBJ2-5; possibly TRBD1 for D (6 bases). Germline CDR1 reads SGHVS; CDR2 reads FQNEAQ. Trimming shortened V by 5 bases and J by 3 bases, and 16 bases separated the two germline ends. The CDR3 length is 15 residues.

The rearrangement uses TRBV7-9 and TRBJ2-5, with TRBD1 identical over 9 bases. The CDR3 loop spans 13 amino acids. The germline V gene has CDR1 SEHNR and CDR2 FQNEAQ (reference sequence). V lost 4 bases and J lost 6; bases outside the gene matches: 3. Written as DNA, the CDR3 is TGTGCCAGCAGCTGGGACAGGGCTCAGACCCAGTACTTC. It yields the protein CASSWDRAQTQYF. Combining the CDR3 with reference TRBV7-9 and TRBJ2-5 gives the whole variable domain DTGVSQNPRHKITKRGQNVTFRCDPISEHNRLYWYRQTLGQGPEFLTYFQNEAQLEKSRLLSDRFSAERPKGSFSTLEIQRTEQGDSAMYLCASSWDRAQTQYFGPGTRLLVL.

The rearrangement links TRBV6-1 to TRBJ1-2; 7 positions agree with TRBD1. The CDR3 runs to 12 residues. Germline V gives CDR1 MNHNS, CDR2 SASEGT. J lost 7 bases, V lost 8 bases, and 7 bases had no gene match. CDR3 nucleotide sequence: TGTGCCAGCGGAGGGGGCGCCGGTGGCTACACCTTC. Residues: CASGGGAGGYTF.

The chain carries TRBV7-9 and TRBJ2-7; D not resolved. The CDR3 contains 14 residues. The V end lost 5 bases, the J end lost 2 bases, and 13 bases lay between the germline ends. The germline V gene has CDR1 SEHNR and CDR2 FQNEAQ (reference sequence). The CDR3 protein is CASSTPGIAYEQYF. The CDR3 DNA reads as TGTGCCAGCAGCACCCCCGGCATTGCCTACGAGCAGTACTTC.

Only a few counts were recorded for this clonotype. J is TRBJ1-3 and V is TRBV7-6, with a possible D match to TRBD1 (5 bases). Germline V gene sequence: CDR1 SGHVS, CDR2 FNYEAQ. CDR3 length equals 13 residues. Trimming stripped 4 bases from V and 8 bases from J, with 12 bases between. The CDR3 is CASSSGTEDTIYF. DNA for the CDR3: TGTGCCAGCAGCTCAGGGACGGAAGACACCATATATTTT.

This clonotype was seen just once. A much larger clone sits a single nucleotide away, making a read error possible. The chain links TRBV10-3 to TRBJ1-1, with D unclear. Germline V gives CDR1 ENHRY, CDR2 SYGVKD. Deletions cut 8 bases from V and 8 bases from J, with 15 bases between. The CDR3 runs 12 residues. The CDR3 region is CAIGSVSGEAFF. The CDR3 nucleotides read TGTGCCATCGGGTCAGTCTCTGGCGAAGCTTTCTTT.

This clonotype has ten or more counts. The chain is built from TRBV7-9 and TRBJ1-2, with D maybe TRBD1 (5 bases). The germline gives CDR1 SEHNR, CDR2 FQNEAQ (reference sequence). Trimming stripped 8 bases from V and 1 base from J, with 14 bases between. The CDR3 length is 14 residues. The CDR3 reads CASLGAGNNYGYTF. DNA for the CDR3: TGTGCCAGCCTAGGGGCAGGGAATAACTATGGCTACACCTTC.

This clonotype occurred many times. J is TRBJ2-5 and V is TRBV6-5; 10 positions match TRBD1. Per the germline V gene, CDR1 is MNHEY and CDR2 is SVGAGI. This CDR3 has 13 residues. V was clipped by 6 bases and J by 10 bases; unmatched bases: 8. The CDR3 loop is CASSPPGQGIQYF. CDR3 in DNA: TGTGCCAGCAGCCCACCGGGACAGGGGATCCAGTACTTC.

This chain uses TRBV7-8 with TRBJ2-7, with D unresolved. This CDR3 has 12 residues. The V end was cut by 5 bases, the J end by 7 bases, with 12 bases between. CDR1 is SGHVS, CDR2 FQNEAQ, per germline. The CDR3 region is CASSVDLREQYF. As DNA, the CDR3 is TGTGCCAGCAGCGTGGACCTGAGGGAGCAGTACTTC.

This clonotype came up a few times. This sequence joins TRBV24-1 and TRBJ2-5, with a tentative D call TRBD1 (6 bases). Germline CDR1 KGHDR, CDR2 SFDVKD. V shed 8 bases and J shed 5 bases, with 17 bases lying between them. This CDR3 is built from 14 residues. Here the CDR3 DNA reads TGTGCCACCAAGGAAACAGGGTTTGAGGAGACCCAGTACTTC. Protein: CATKETGFEETQYF.

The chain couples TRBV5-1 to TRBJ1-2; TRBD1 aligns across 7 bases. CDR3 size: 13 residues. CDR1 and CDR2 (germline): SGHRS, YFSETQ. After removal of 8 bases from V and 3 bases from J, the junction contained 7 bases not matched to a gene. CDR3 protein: CASSGGLDYGYTF. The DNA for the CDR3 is TGCGCCAGTTCAGGGGGTCTAGACTATGGCTACACCTTC.

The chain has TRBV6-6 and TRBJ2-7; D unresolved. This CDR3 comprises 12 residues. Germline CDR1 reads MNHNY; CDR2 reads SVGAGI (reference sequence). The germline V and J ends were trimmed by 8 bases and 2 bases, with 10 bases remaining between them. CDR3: CASRGEAYEQYF. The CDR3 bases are TGTGCCAGCCGAGGTGAGGCCTACGAGCAGTACTTC.

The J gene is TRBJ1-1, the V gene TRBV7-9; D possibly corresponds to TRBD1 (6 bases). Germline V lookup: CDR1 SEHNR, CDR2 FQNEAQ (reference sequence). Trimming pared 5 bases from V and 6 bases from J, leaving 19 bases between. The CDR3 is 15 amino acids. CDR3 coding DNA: TGTGCCAGCAGCCAAGGGGTAGGGGGAATCCCTGAAGCTTTCTTT. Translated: CASSQGVGGIPEAFF.

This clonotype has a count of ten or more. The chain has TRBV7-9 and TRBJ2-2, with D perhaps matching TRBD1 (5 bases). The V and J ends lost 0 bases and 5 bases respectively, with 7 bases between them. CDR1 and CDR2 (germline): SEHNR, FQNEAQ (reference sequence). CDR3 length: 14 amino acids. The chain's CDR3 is CASSLAPGTGELFF. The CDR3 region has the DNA TGTGCCAGCAGCTTAGCGCCAGGGACCGGGGAGCTGTTTTTT.

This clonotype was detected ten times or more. CDR3 protein: CASSLGQGYTF. CDR3 bases: TGTGCCAGCAGTTTGGGACAAGGCTACACCTTC. V gene TRBV12-3 or TRBV12-4 combines with J gene TRBJ1-2; D might be TRBD1 (6 bases). Trimming removed 3 bases from V and 8 bases from J, with 7 bases in between. This CDR3 comprises 11 residues.